These 16 T cell receptor beta chains originate from one sample sequenced in a study of TIL therapy for anti-PD-1-resistant metastatic lung cancer. Sequencing used immunoSEQ v3. TCRdb's copy holds only in-frame clones and misses some; the assay was immunoSEQ multiplex PCR. The sample holds about 17,000 clones, about 80% seen once. As for time point: pre-treatment sample, taken before nivolumab and TIL therapy. Sequencing was performed on blood, taken at baseline. The receptors originated from a person aged 25 to 85 with non-small cell lung cancer.

The CDR3 DNA follows: TGCAGCGTTGAGGCTGGCGGGGGGGCCAGGGAGACCCAGTACTTC. Protein sequence: CSVEAGGGARETQYF. The rearrangement uses TRBV29-1 and TRBJ2-5, with 9 positions matching TRBD2. The V and J ends lost 3 bases and 5 bases, in that order; junction bases with no gene match: 10. Germline CDR1 SQVTM, CDR2 ANQGSEA. The CDR3 runs 15 residues.

The V gene is TRBV6-6, the J gene TRBJ1-2; D is ambiguous. Germline V gives CDR1 MNHNY, CDR2 SVGAGI (reference sequence). The CDR3 totals 14 residues. Trimming shortened V by 0 bases and J by 2 bases, and 7 bases separated the two germline ends. DNA of the CDR3: TGTGCCAGCAGTTACTCCACGGGAAACTATGGCTACACCTTC. This translates into CASSYSTGNYGYTF.

This chain connects TRBV24-1 to TRBJ2-7; 7 nucleotides agree with TRBD1. CDR1 is KGHDR, CDR2 SFDVKD, per germline. Trimming cost V 1 base and J 3 bases; bases outside gene matches: 5. The CDR3 runs to 15 residues. The CDR3 bases are TGTGCCACCAGTGATTTTACAGGGGCGGACTACGAGCAGTACTTC. It encodes CATSDFTGADYEQYF.

The CDR3 DNA sequence: TGTGCCAGCAGTGCAGCGGGAGGGCCGTTGAATGAGCAGTTCTTC. Translated: CASSAAGGPLNEQFF. This sequence joins TRBV2 and TRBJ2-1; 10 nucleotides align to TRBD2. Germline V lookup: CDR1 SNHLY, CDR2 FYNNEI. CDR3 length equals 15 residues. Trimming at V came to 4 bases and at J to 7 bases, leaving 7 bases not matched to a gene.

This clone has just one count. The rearrangement links TRBV5-4 to TRBJ2-5; D call uncertain. V was shortened by 1 base and J by 1 base, with 8 bases between the two germline ends. The CDR3 extends over 14 amino acids. Looked up from germline, CDR1 is SGHNT and CDR2 is YYREEE (reference sequence). In DNA form, the CDR3 reads TGTGCCAGCAGCTTGTACGGTCCCCAAGAGACCCAGTACTTC. Translating it yields CASSLYGPQETQYF.

The chain has TRBV3-1 (or the pseudogene TRBV3-2) and TRBJ2-7; a possible D gene is TRBD2 (5 bases). V lost 0 bases to trimming and J lost 0 bases, with 12 bases between them. CDR3 length: 16 amino acids. CDR1 and CDR2 from the germline V gene are LGHDT and YNNKEL (reference sequence). CDR3 DNA: TGTGCCAGCAGCCAAGATGTAGAGGGTATCTCCTACGAGCAGTACTTC. Translating gives CASSQDVEGISYEQYF.

The gene calls are TRBV10-3 and TRBJ2-7; D is perhaps TRBD1 or TRBD2 (5 bases each). The CDR3 extends over 16 amino acids. V was cut by 3 bases and J by 2 bases, with 17 bases left in between. The germline gives CDR1 ENHRY, CDR2 SYGVKD. The CDR3 loop is CAISEGLGDLTYEQYF. In DNA form, the CDR3 reads TGTGCCATCAGTGAAGGTTTAGGGGACCTAACCTACGAGCAGTACTTC.

The genes are TRBV5-1 and TRBJ1-4, with a tentative D call TRBD1 (5 bases). The CDR3 has 13 residues. The germline V gene encodes CDR1 SGHRS and CDR2 YFSETQ. V was cut by 7 bases and J by 8 bases, with 15 bases left in between. CDR3 nucleotide sequence: TGCGCCAGCCGCAGGGTCACAAAAGAAAAACTGTTTTTT. Translation gives CASRRVTKEKLFF.

This clone has just a few counts. This chain links TRBV6-5 with TRBJ1-2; 9 bases map to TRBD1. CDR3 length: 15 residues. With 6 bases clipped from V and 4 bases from J, the junction kept 9 bases outside the gene matches. Germline V gene lookup returns CDR1 MNHEY and CDR2 SVGAGI. DNA for the CDR3: TGTGCCAGCAGAGGGGACAGGGACTTTATCTATGGCTACACCTTC. Translated: CASRGDRDFIYGYTF.

J is TRBJ1-6 and V is TRBV28; 7 bases are shared with TRBD1. With V trimmed by 7 bases and J by 7 bases, 7 bases remained unmatched. Germline V gives CDR1 MDHEN, CDR2 SYDVKM. CDR3 size: 14 residues. The CDR3 region is CASTSGTVNSPLHF. The CDR3 coding sequence is TGTGCCAGCACTTCCGGGACAGTCAATTCACCCCTCCACTTT.

CDR3 sequence (DNA): TGTGCCAGCAGCCAAGATCTCGCTGGGGGTGCCATTTACCAAGAGACCCAGTACTTC. This codes for CASSQDLAGGAIYQETQYF. The J gene is TRBJ2-5, the V gene TRBV3-1 (or the pseudogene TRBV3-2), with D perhaps TRBD1 or TRBD2 (5 bases each). The CDR3 covers 19 residues. V was cut by 0 bases and J by 0 bases, with 20 bases left in between. CDR1 is LGHDT, CDR2 YNNKEL, per germline (reference sequence).

The chain employs TRBV28 and TRBJ2-7; TRBD1 or TRBD2 may be the D gene (5 bases each). The CDR3 is made up of 14 amino acids. V lost 10 bases to trimming and J lost 0 bases, with 16 bases between them. CDR1 is MDHEN, CDR2 SYDVKM, per germline. CDR3 in amino acids: CATTTGRNSYEQYF. The CDR3 coding sequence is TGTGCCACCACGACGGGGCGGAACTCCTACGAGCAGTACTTC.

The gene calls are TRBV24-1 and TRBJ2-3; D unresolved. Per the germline V gene, CDR1 is KGHDR and CDR2 is SFDVKD. V was trimmed by 4 bases and J by 2 bases, leaving 3 bases between them. This CDR3 comprises 12 residues. Here the CDR3 reads CATSENTDTQYF. CDR3 DNA sequence: TGTGCCACCAGTGAAAACACAGATACGCAGTATTTT.

This clone was found once. The J gene is TRBJ1-1, the V gene TRBV28; no firm D call. The CDR3 spans 11 residues. CDR1 and CDR2 from the germline V gene are MDHEN and SYDVKM. The germline V and J ends were trimmed by 4 bases and 7 bases, with 7 bases remaining between them. CDR3 loop: CASSSPNEAFF. The DNA for the CDR3 is TGTGCCAGCAGTTCCCCGAATGAAGCTTTCTTT.

This clone was observed a single time. V usage is TRBV5-6 and J usage is TRBJ1-5, with 9 bases lining up with TRBD1. CDR3 length equals 14 residues. Looked up from germline, CDR1 is SGHDT and CDR2 is YYEEEE. V trimming: 4 bases; J trimming: 6 bases; junction bases outside the gene matches: 5. CDR3 nucleotide sequence: TGTGCCAGCAGCCCCGGGACAGGGATTCAGCCCCAGCATTTT. Translating gives CASSPGTGIQPQHF.

The genes are TRBV6-6 and TRBJ1-2, with 8 bases aligning to TRBD1. The ends lost 7 bases at V and 6 bases at J; junction bases unmatched: 13. Germline V CDR1 and CDR2: MNHNY, SVGAGI (reference sequence). This CDR3 region has 15 residues. The CDR3 reads CASIHGTGAGHGYTF. In DNA form, the CDR3 reads TGTGCCAGCATCCACGGGACAGGAGCAGGGCATGGCTACACCTTC.